The source of this TCR beta chain is a study of shared clonotypes between healthy human individuals. Per the study methods: Because ImmunoSEQ provided only junction sequences with no quality scores, the filtering differed. Clones were sequenced by immunoSEQ multiplex PCR, and TCRdb holds only the in-frame ones, with some missing. The V and J calls and clone size are taken from that table; D and trimming were inferred from the DNA. Of about 1 million clones listed, about three quarters are singletons. The germline CDR1 and CDR2 sequences are SEHNR and FQNEAQ (reference sequence). The ends were cut back, 2 bases at V and 6 bases at J, with 10 bases in the middle. The CDR3 is 13 amino acids.

The receptor's source is a man younger than 35 in good health. The specimen was memory CD4+ T cells sorted from blood. Subset described: CD45RA-negative fraction. The V gene is TRBV7-9, the J gene TRBJ1-2, with no clear D. The CDR3 region has the DNA TGTGCCAGCAGCTTACCCTCCCTAAATGGCTACACCTTC. It encodes CASSLPSLNGYTF.